This passage covers 25 T cell receptor beta chains from one sample sequenced in a study of early T cells in non-severe SARS-CoV-2 infection. Using its own MiXCR run on the 5' RACE reads, TCRdb lists one record per CDR3 protein. The sample holds more than 95,000 distinct CDR3 sequences, about 15% seen once. Sequencing used whole blood. These receptors all come from an adult who was a healthcare worker with PCR-confirmed SARS-CoV-2 infection or an uninfected control (not recorded which).

This clonotype came up many times. This rearrangement joins TRBV29-1 to TRBJ1-1; 7 positions match TRBD1. This CDR3 contains 13 residues. The V segment lost 3 bases and the J segment 2 bases; nucleotides outside the gene matches: 3. Germline CDR1 and CDR2: SQVTM and ANQGSEA. The CDR3 spells CSVEGDRNTEAFF. The CDR3 nucleotides are TGCAGCGTTGAGGGGGACAGAAACACTGAAGCTTTCTTT.

V and J are TRBV5-1 and TRBJ1-6, with D uncertain. Between the trimmed V and J ends, which lost 3 bases and 3 bases, there was a span of 7 bases. CDR3 length: 14 amino acids. CDR1 is SGHRS and CDR2 is YFSETQ in the germline V gene. The CDR3 DNA sequence: TGCGCCAGCAGCTCCCGGGACTATAATTCACCCCTCCACTTT. This gives the protein CASSSRDYNSPLHF.

This clonotype was seen a few times. This chain joins TRBV4-1 and TRBJ2-2; D may be TRBD1 (5 bases). Trimming left V 4 bases short and J 1 base short, with 10 bases between. The germline gives CDR1 MGHRA, CDR2 YSYEKL. The length of the CDR3 is 15 residues. For the CDR3, the DNA is TGCGCCAGCAGCCGCCCTACAGGGAACACCGGGGAGCTGTTTTTT. It specifies CASSRPTGNTGELFF.

The chain links TRBV9 to TRBJ1-4; D is unresolved. The germline V gene encodes CDR1 SGDLS and CDR2 YYNGEE. CDR3 size: 13 residues. V was shortened by 2 bases and J by 5 bases, with 7 bases between the two germline ends. The CDR3 nucleotides are TGTGCCAGCAGCGTCGGACGGAATGAAAAACTGTTTTTT. Amino acids: CASSVGRNEKLFF.

The genes are TRBV10-3 and TRBJ2-5; D possibly corresponds to TRBD2 (5 bases). This CDR3 is built from 15 residues. CDR1 is ENHRY, CDR2 SYGVKD, per germline. V gave up 5 bases and J gave up 0 bases, with 13 bases separating them. DNA of the CDR3: TGTGCCATCAGTCCCTCAGCGGAGAACCAAGAGACCCAGTACTTC. Its translation is CAISPSAENQETQYF.

The chain has TRBV6-1 and TRBJ2-7, with 8 bases matching TRBD1. This CDR3 has 13 amino acids. The germline gives CDR1 MNHNS, CDR2 SASEGT. Trimming removed 10 bases from V and 6 bases from J; junction bases left unmatched: 11. Here the CDR3 DNA reads TGTGCCACCCAACGGACAGGGACGAGCGAGCAGTACTTC. Translating gives CATQRTGTSEQYF.

This clonotype has more than one count but fewer than ten. The chain carries TRBV18 and TRBJ1-5, with TRBD1 matching over 7 bases. Germline loops: CDR1 KGHSH, CDR2 LQKENI. V was clipped by 3 bases and J by 6 bases; unmatched bases: 5. CDR3 length: 14 amino acids. CDR3 in DNA: TGTGCCAGCTCACCGAGGGGGGACAGTCAGCCCCAGCATTTT. It specifies CASSPRGDSQPQHF.

This clonotype appeared a few times. The chain employs TRBV2 and TRBJ2-7; D is possibly TRBD2 (6 bases). The CDR3 consists of 15 residues. Trimming stripped 1 base from V and 5 bases from J, with 15 bases between. Germline lookup yields CDR1 SNHLY and CDR2 FYNNEI. The CDR3 sequence is CASSEEEGLANEQYF. For the CDR3, the DNA is TGTGCCAGCAGTGAAGAGGAGGGGTTGGCCAACGAGCAGTACTTC.

This clonotype was seen only a few times. One junction end disagrees with the germline gene, perhaps due to a read error. V usage is TRBV20-1 and J usage is TRBJ1-2; D ambiguous. The CDR3 length is 11 residues. CDR1 DFQATT and CDR2 SNEGSKA come from the germline V gene (reference sequence). In nucleotides, the CDR3 is TGCAGTGCTAGGGGAAGGACGGCCTCCTTCTTC. Amino acids: CSARGRTASFF.

V is TRBV4-1 and J is TRBJ1-6, with unresolved D. Germline CDR1 is MGHRA and CDR2 is YSYEKL. The CDR3 is made up of 15 amino acids. V lost 1 base to trimming and J lost 3 bases, with 7 bases between them. The CDR3 region is CASSQGGFYNSPLHF. CDR3 DNA sequence: TGCGCCAGCAGCCAAGGGGGTTTCTATAATTCACCCCTCCACTTT.

V gene TRBV9 combines with J gene TRBJ1-1; tentative D call: TRBD1 (5 bases). This CDR3 region has 12 residues. Germline loops: CDR1 SGDLS, CDR2 YYNGEE. Trimming took 2 bases from V and 10 from J, leaving 12 bases between them. The CDR3 loop reads CASSVETGPAFF. The CDR3 DNA is TGTGCCAGCAGCGTTGAGACGGGACCAGCTTTCTTT. Full variable domain (rest looked up from reference TRBV9 and TRBJ1-1): DSGVTQTPKHLITATGQRVTLRCSPRSGDLSVYWYQQSLDQGLQFLIQYYNGEERAKGNILERFSAQQFPDLHSELNLSSLELGDSALYFCASSVETGPAFFGQGTRLTVV.

This clonotype showed up just a few times. The chain has TRBV5-4 and TRBJ1-2; 9 bases match TRBD1. This CDR3 comprises 16 residues. V shed 4 bases and J 4 bases; nucleotides not matched to a gene: 11. The germline gives CDR1 SGHNT, CDR2 YYREEE (reference sequence). CDR3 loop: CASSPNFGTGPYGYTF. The CDR3 DNA follows: TGTGCCAGCAGCCCAAACTTTGGGACAGGGCCCTATGGCTACACCTTC.

The chain joins TRBV10-3 to TRBJ1-2, with 7 nucleotides matching TRBD1. The V gene end was trimmed by 2 bases and the J gene end by 6 bases; junction bases not matched to a gene: 9. CDR1 and CDR2 from the germline V gene are ENHRY and SYGVKD. This CDR3 is built from 15 residues. The CDR3 region is CAISEVSVGGDGYTF. Written as DNA, the CDR3 is TGTGCCATCAGTGAGGTATCCGTAGGGGGCGATGGCTACACCTTC.

This clonotype was seen at least ten times. The rearrangement uses TRBV29-1 and TRBJ2-7; D ambiguous. CDR1 and CDR2 (germline): SQVTM, ANQGSEA. The V and J ends lost 7 bases and 5 bases respectively, with 12 bases between them. This CDR3 has 11 amino acids. CDR3 nucleotides: TGCAGCGGCAAGGGTATGGACGAGCAGTACTTC. As protein: CSGKGMDEQYF.

J is TRBJ2-5 and V is TRBV3-1, with D perhaps given as TRBD1 or TRBD2 (5 bases each). Trimming left V 6 bases short and J 7 bases short, with 15 bases between. The CDR3 is 13 residues long. Germline V gene data show CDR1 as LGHDT and CDR2 as YNNKEL (reference sequence). DNA of the CDR3: TGTGCCAGCAGTACCGGGGCCGGAGGGACCCAGTACTTC. Protein product: CASSTGAGGTQYF.

This clonotype was seen a handful of times. The chain has TRBV20-1 and TRBJ2-7, with 7 positions matching TRBD1. The germline V gene encodes CDR1 DFQATT and CDR2 SNEGSKA (reference sequence). CDR3 length: 13 amino acids. The trim removed 7 bases at V and 1 base at J, leaving 7 bases unmatched. In nucleotides, the CDR3 is TGCAGTGGGGCGCAGGGGGTTTCCTACGAGCAGTACTTC. Translation gives CSGAQGVSYEQYF.

This clonotype was recorded a few times. The genes are TRBV2 and TRBJ2-3, with 14 bases fitting TRBD2. This CDR3 has 15 residues. V shed 3 bases and J 9 bases; nucleotides not matched to a gene: 5. Germline V gene data show CDR1 as SNHLY and CDR2 as FYNNEI. The CDR3 nucleotides are TGTGCCAGCAGTGAGGGGACTAGCGGGGGACGGACGCAGTATTTT. This sequence encodes CASSEGTSGGRTQYF.

The chain combines TRBV29-1 with TRBJ1-2; TRBD1 matches at 9 bases. Germline V gene data show CDR1 as SQVTM and CDR2 as ANQGSEA. V shed 4 bases, J shed 3 bases, and the junction held 3 bases outside the gene matches. CDR3 size: 13 residues. CDR3 in amino acids: CSVAGQGDYGYTF. The CDR3 nucleotides are TGCAGCGTTGCGGGACAGGGCGACTATGGCTACACCTTC.

This clonotype was counted a few times. V gene TRBV5-8 combines with J gene TRBJ2-3, with D possibly being TRBD2 (5 bases). Trimming took off 2 bases at V and 5 bases at J, with 9 bases between the two ends. Germline CDR1 reads SGHTS; CDR2 reads YDEGEE. CDR3 length: 13 amino acids. The CDR3 loop is CASSFPEGDTQYF. CDR3 nucleotides: TGTGCCAGCAGCTTCCCCGAGGGAGATACGCAGTATTTT.

This clonotype was seen ten or more times. This chain uses TRBV20-1 with TRBJ1-2; D call uncertain. Germline values: CDR1 DFQATT, CDR2 SNEGSKA (reference sequence). The CDR3 contains 11 residues. Trimming shortened V by 5 bases and J by 2 bases, and 6 bases separated the two germline ends. CDR3 sequence reads: CSALYNYGYTF. DNA for the CDR3: TGCAGTGCTCTCTACAACTATGGCTACACCTTC.

The rearrangement uses TRBV12-3 or TRBV12-4 and TRBJ1-1; 8 bases are a match to TRBD1. The CDR3 contains 12 residues. With 8 bases clipped from V and 6 bases from J, the junction kept 5 bases outside the gene matches. CDR3 coding DNA: TGTGCCAGCGGCAGGGGGCCCGCTGAAGCTTTCTTT. Protein product: CASGRGPAEAFF.

The CDR3 reads CASSIDRGEQFF. The CDR3 bases are TGTGCCAGTAGTATAGATCGGGGTGAGCAGTTCTTC. The chain employs TRBV19 and TRBJ2-1, with D possibly being TRBD2 (5 bases). Per the germline V gene, CDR1 is LNHDA and CDR2 is SQIVND (reference sequence). V was cut by 0 bases and J by 9 bases, with 6 bases left in between. CDR3 length: 12 amino acids.

Concerning this clonotype itself: Its ends do not fully match the called genes, so a read error is possible. The chain uses TRBV18 and TRBJ2-5; D gene ambiguous. CDR1 and CDR2 from the germline V gene are KGHSH and LQKENI. The CDR3 is 15 amino acids. The CDR3 DNA sequence: TGTGCCAGCTCCCTAAGCCGGACGTTTGGAGAGACCCAGCACTTC. Translation: CASSLSRTFGETQHF.

The chain recombines TRBV20-1 with TRBJ2-5; 9 bases are shared with TRBD2. V shed 5 bases and J 5 bases; nucleotides not matched to a gene: 6. The V gene's germline CDR1 is DFQATT and CDR2 SNEGSKA (reference sequence). The CDR3 sequence is 13 residues long. CDR3: CSAGAGGGETQYF. Written as DNA, the CDR3 is TGCAGTGCTGGAGCGGGGGGTGGCGAGACCCAGTACTTC.

CDR3 sequence reads: CSASNTWIDTEAFF. CDR3 DNA sequence: TGCAGTGCTTCCAATACGTGGATCGACACTGAAGCTTTCTTT. The rearrangement uses TRBV20-1 and TRBJ1-1; D is unresolved. This CDR3 has 14 residues. Germline CDR1 DFQATT, CDR2 SNEGSKA (reference sequence). V lost 5 bases, J lost 3 bases, and 16 bases lay in between.